Listed below are T cell receptor beta chains from one sample, sequenced in a study of T-cell reconstitution after alpha-beta-depleted transplantation in children. TCRdb fed the PCR reads into MiXCR, producing one record per CDR3 protein. Of roughly 110,000 distinct CDR3 sequences listed, around a tenth are singletons. This sample comprised PBMCs, obtained before TCRalphabeta/CD19-depleted stem cell transplant. Source of these receptors: a boy aged 2 to 10 with acute lymphoblastic leukemia, due to receive a stem cell transplant. CDR3s include the opening cysteine and the closing phenylalanine or tryptophan. Fields, in order: clone size, J gene, D gene, V gene, CDR3 protein, CDR3 DNA. The D gene is left open where the match is weak. A clone size is listed for some rows: how often the clone was seen (once, few, many), or a class if it is expanded.

>.|TRBJ2-3|TRBD2|TRBV6-5
CASSYGGSGSSGDTQYF
TGTGCCAGCAGTTACGGGGGTAGCGGGAGCTCAGGAGATACGCAGTATTTT
>few|TRBJ2-3|TRBD2|TRBV4-1
CASSQNLAGLTDTQYF
TGCGCCAGCAGCCAGAATTTAGCGGGATTGACAGATACGCAGTATTTT
>few|TRBJ1-1|.|TRBV5-1
CASSLVFPGETEAFF
TGCGCCAGCAGCTTGGTCTTCCCCGGGGAAACTGAAGCTTTCTTT
>.|TRBJ2-3|.|TRBV9
CASSVDGSTYTQYF
TGTGCCAGCAGCGTAGATGGTAGCACCTATACGCAGTATTTT
>once|TRBJ2-3|TRBD2|TRBV12-3/TRBV12-4
CASSATSGDQDTQYF
TGTGCCAGCAGTGCCACTAGCGGGGATCAGGATACGCAGTATTTT
>.|TRBJ1-1|.|TRBV18
CASSWKRGANTEAFF
TGTGCCAGCTCATGGAAAAGGGGGGCGAACACTGAAGCTTTCTTT
>.|TRBJ2-7|.|TRBV15
CATSRDLTFYEQYF
TGTGCCACCAGCAGAGATTTGACATTCTACGAGCAGTACTTC
>.|TRBJ2-5|.|TRBV7-8
CASRDAGWETQYF
TGTGCCAGCAGGGATGCAGGGTGGGAGACCCAGTACTTC
>many|TRBJ2-3|.|TRBV12-3/TRBV12-4
CASSFSDTQYF
TGTGCCAGCAGTTTCTCAGATACGCAGTATTTT
>few|TRBJ1-1|.|TRBV5-6
CASSSDDRQFGAFF
TGTGCCAGCAGCTCAGACGACAGACAGTTTGGTGCTTTCTTT
>few|TRBJ2-3|.|TRBV3-1
CASSQDLGLFTDTQYF
TGTGCCAGCAGCCAAGATCTCGGTCTATTCACAGATACGCAGTATTTT
>.|TRBJ1-1|.|TRBV5-1
CASSKGGGTEAFF
TGCGCCAGCAGCAAAGGGGGGGGTACTGAAGCTTTCTTT
>.|TRBJ2-2|TRBD1|TRBV11-2
CASSPDRAVTGELFF
TGTGCCAGCAGCCCGGACAGGGCGGTCACCGGGGAGCTGTTTTTT
>few|TRBJ1-3|TRBD1|TRBV15
CATSKARGLSGNTIYF
TGTGCCACCAGCAAAGCCAGGGGGCTCTCTGGAAACACCATATATTTT
>many|TRBJ2-2|.|TRBV5-1
CASSSGGDTGELFF
TGCGCCAGCAGCTCCGGCGGCGACACCGGGGAGCTGTTTTTT
>few|TRBJ2-3|.|TRBV2
CATNGRLTDTQYF
TGTGCCACCAACGGGAGACTCACAGATACGCAGTATTTT
>many|TRBJ2-7|TRBD1|TRBV5-6
CASSPDRAGEQYF
TGTGCCAGCAGCCCGGACAGGGCCGGCGAGCAGTACTTC
>few|TRBJ2-4|TRBD1|TRBV6-6
CASSYQGQITEF
TGTGCCAGCAGTTACCAGGGACAGATCACTGAATTC
>.|TRBJ2-2|.|TRBV20-1
CSARLGGRSTGELFF
TGCAGTGCCCGTTTAGGGGGGAGGAGCACCGGGGAGCTGTTTTTT
>few|TRBJ1-2|.|TRBV20-1
CSARDLSTLNYGYTF
TGCAGTGCTAGAGATCTTTCTACCTTAAACTATGGCTACACCTTC
>few|TRBJ1-3|.|TRBV11-2
CASSLIGKGNTIYF
TGTGCCAGCAGCTTAATTGGGAAAGGAAACACCATATATTTT
>many|TRBJ2-4|.|TRBV28
CASIEGGKLAKNIQYF
TGTGCCAGCATCGAGGGTGGCAAGCTAGCCAAAAACATTCAGTACTTC
>.|TRBJ2-3|.|TRBV4-1
CASNRGDSTDTQYF
TGCGCCAGCAACCGGGGAGACAGCACAGATACGCAGTATTTT
>.|TRBJ2-6|TRBD1|TRBV6-5
CASSLGQGGASGANVLTF
TGTGCCAGCAGTTTAGGACAGGGGGGGGCCTCTGGGGCCAACGTCCTGACTTTC
>many|TRBJ2-3|.|TRBV5-6
CASSLGGPSTDTQYF
TGTGCCAGCAGCTTGGGGGGGCCTAGCACAGATACGCAGTATTTT
>.|TRBJ2-1|TRBD2|TRBV4-2
CAMGPGLPGGPNEQFF
TGTGCCATGGGCCCCGGGCTCCCGGGAGGGCCCAATGAGCAGTTCTTC
>.|TRBJ1-1|.|TRBV2
CASSPTDTEAFF
TGTGCCAGCAGTCCCACCGACACTGAAGCTTTCTTT
>many|TRBJ2-6|.|TRBV6-5
CASGEVSGANVLTF
TGTGCCAGCGGGGAGGTCTCTGGGGCCAACGTCCTGACTTTC
>few|TRBJ1-2|.|TRBV5-1
CASSLEWGLGGYTF
TGCGCCAGCAGCTTGGAATGGGGATTGGGTGGCTACACCTTC
>few|TRBJ2-3|.|TRBV5-1
CASSLGWGRGSADTQYF
TGCGCCAGCAGCTTGGGTTGGGGGCGAGGATCGGCAGATACGCAGTATTTT
>.|TRBJ2-2|.|TRBV5-8
CASSLLWATGELFF
TGTGCCAGCAGCTTGTTGTGGGCCACCGGGGAGCTGTTTTTT
>many|TRBJ2-3|.|TRBV5-1
CASSIDGGPPDTQYF
TGCGCCAGCAGCATCGACGGAGGTCCCCCAGATACGCAGTATTTT
>.|TRBJ2-2|.|TRBV7-2
CASSIYSGGPTGELFF
TGTGCCAGCAGCATATATAGCGGAGGCCCCACCGGGGAGCTGTTTTTT
>many|TRBJ1-5|TRBD1|TRBV7-8
CASSRYRGHSNQPQHF
TGTGCCAGCAGCCGGTACAGGGGCCATAGCAATCAGCCCCAGCATTTT
>few|TRBJ2-7|TRBD2|TRBV20-1
CSAYNIAGAPSYEQYF
TGCAGTGCTTACAATATAGCGGGAGCTCCCTCCTACGAGCAGTACTTC
>few|TRBJ1-1|.|TRBV16
CASSQSNMGGTEAFF
TGTGCCAGCAGCCAATCTAATATGGGGGGCACTGAAGCTTTCTTT
>few|TRBJ2-7|.|TRBV11-2
CASSLERWAGADEQYF
TGTGCCAGCAGCTTAGAAAGGTGGGCAGGGGCCGACGAGCAGTACTTC
>many|TRBJ2-2|.|TRBV20-1
CSARELGSGELFF
TGCAGTGCTAGAGAGCTAGGGTCCGGGGAGCTGTTTTTT
>.|TRBJ2-3|TRBD2|TRBV7-6
CASSTGVSGRITDTQYF
TGTGCCAGCAGCACCGGGGTTAGCGGGAGGATCACAGATACGCAGTATTTT
>few|TRBJ2-1|TRBD2|TRBV20-1
CSARDPKTSGIWGEQFF
TGCAGTGCTAGAGACCCCAAGACTAGCGGGATCTGGGGTGAGCAGTTCTTC
>many|TRBJ1-3|.|TRBV6-5
CASQGLSVGGNTIYF
TGTGCCAGCCAGGGACTCTCCGTGGGAGGAAACACCATATATTTT
>few|TRBJ2-5|TRBD2|TRBV19
CASSIDQSGRGTQYF
TGTGCCAGTAGTATAGATCAAAGCGGGAGGGGGACCCAGTACTTC
>many|TRBJ2-1|TRBD2|TRBV20-1
CSARDSSRLAGGPRDEQFF
TGCAGTGCTAGAGATAGTAGCCGGCTAGCGGGAGGGCCGCGTGATGAGCAGTTCTTC
>many|TRBJ2-7|.|TRBV2
CASRYDEYLSGEQYF
TGTGCCAGCAGGTATGACGAGTACCTAAGCGGGGAGCAGTACTTC
>few|TRBJ2-7|TRBD1|TRBV5-1
CASSTGGSYEQYF
TGCGCCAGCAGTACAGGGGGATCCTACGAGCAGTACTTC
>.|TRBJ2-1|.|TRBV30
CAWILEGDYNEQFF
TGTGCCTGGATACTAGAGGGGGACTACAATGAGCAGTTCTTC
>few|TRBJ1-5|.|TRBV5-1
CASSAGTRGDQPQHF
TGCGCCAGCAGCGCAGGGACACGAGGGGATCAGCCCCAGCATTTT
>.|TRBJ2-7|TRBD1|TRBV7-9
CASSLTTGFGEQYF
TGTGCCAGCAGCTTAACGACAGGGTTCGGCGAGCAGTACTTC
>many|TRBJ1-2|.|TRBV20-1
CSAPVGAGTPSGTF
.
>.|TRBJ2-3|TRBD1|TRBV28
CASSLQLVRGRRATDTQYF
TGTGCCAGCAGTTTGCAACTCGTCAGGGGGCGCAGAGCGACAGATACGCAGTATTTT